The 5 T cell receptor beta chains below were found in one sample sequenced in a study of technical replicates of blood from a few donors. Data came from immunoSEQ multiplex PCR; TCRdb stores just in-frame clones and leaves some out. The repertoire consists of approximately 49,000 clones, with around 90% occurring once and the leading ten covering less than 5%. Sequencing used PBMCs. The receptors derive from a human donor in good health. Some clones in this sample may be carry-over from other donors' samples.

The chain recombines TRBV25-1 with TRBJ2-2; TRBD2 matches at 12 bases. The germline V gene encodes CDR1 MGHDK and CDR2 SYGVNS. CDR3 size: 18 residues. The ends lost 1 base at V and 5 bases at J; junction bases unmatched: 8. CDR3 amino acids: CASSESPGLAGRTGELFF. The CDR3 nucleotides are TGTGCCAGCAGTGAATCCCCGGGACTAGCGGGTCGGACCGGGGAGCTGTTTTTT. Drawing the rest from reference TRBV25-1 and TRBJ2-2, the complete variable domain is EADIYQTPRYLVIGTGKKITLECSQTMGHDKMYWYQQDPGMELHLIHYSYGVNSTEKGDLSSESTVSRIRTEHFPLTLESARPSHTSQYLCASSESPGLAGRTGELFFGEGSRLTVL.

J is TRBJ1-1 and V is TRBV19, with TRBD1 matching 8 bases. With 7 bases clipped from V and 10 bases from J, the junction kept 5 bases outside the gene matches. The CDR3 is 11 residues long. CDR1 LNHDA and CDR2 SQIVND come from the germline V gene (reference sequence). The CDR3 here is CASTLDRVAFF. The CDR3 DNA reads as TGTGCCAGTACCCTGGACAGGGTAGCTTTCTTT.

V usage is TRBV10-2 and J usage is TRBJ2-7; a weak D match, TRBD2 (7 bases). The CDR3 spans 12 residues. V was shortened by 8 bases and J by 2 bases, with 10 bases between the two germline ends. Germline loops: CDR1 WSHSY, CDR2 SAAADI. The CDR3 spells CASVGGPYEQYF. DNA for the CDR3: TGCGCCAGCGTGGGGGGGCCCTACGAGCAGTACTTC.

As DNA, the CDR3 is TGTGCTAGTGGTTTGGCAGGTCCCGGTGGTGAGCAGTACTTC. Protein: CASGLAGPGGEQYF. This rearrangement joins TRBV12-5 to TRBJ2-7; no clear D. V was pared by 1 base and J by 7 bases, with 14 bases between. Per the germline V gene, CDR1 is LGHNT and CDR2 is FRNRAP. This CDR3 has 14 amino acids.

The rearrangement links TRBV4-2 to TRBJ2-2; D is ambiguous. V lost 0 bases, J lost 6 bases, and 11 bases lay in between. This CDR3 spans 15 amino acids. CDR1 and CDR2 from the germline V gene are LGHNA and YNFKEQ. The CDR3 is CASSQEIGEPGELFF. As DNA, the CDR3 is TGTGCCAGCAGCCAAGAGATCGGAGAACCCGGGGAGCTGTTTTTT.